This record concerns one TCR beta chain sequence. This specimen comes from a study of shared clonotypes between healthy human individuals. The germline CDR1 and CDR2 sequences are MNHNY and SVGAGI (reference sequence). V gave up 5 bases and J gave up 5 bases; unmatched junction bases: 11. This CDR3 contains 15 residues. Sorted-subset replicate PCRs used 200 ng of genomic DNA. This amount corresponded to approximately 30,000 T cell genomes. The data were produced by immunoSEQ multiplex PCR, yet TCRdb's version contains in-frame clones alone and is incomplete. The table shows roughly 720,000 clones, with about 92% occurring only once.

The chain recombines TRBV6-6 with TRBJ2-5; 7 bases agree with TRBD1. Source material: memory CD8+ T cells from PBMCs. Subset defined: CD45RO+ cells pooled with CCR7-negative TemRA cells. The sequence was obtained from a man in his late teens or twenties in good health. Some clones in this sample may be carry-over from other donors' samples. The CDR3 sequence: CASSTTTGQWETQYF. The CDR3 nucleotides are TGTGCCAGCAGTACTACCACGGGACAGTGGGAGACCCAGTACTTC.